This T cell receptor beta chain was retrieved from a study of cytomegalovirus exposure and HLA in healthy donors. Broader study findings: 16,951 TCR beta sequences were associated with HLA alleles at 0.05 false discovery rate in a later analysis.

Notes on this clone: Its antigen is unidentified.

The study ran its PCR with 60 Vbeta and 13 Jbeta primers. Profiling relied on immunoSEQ multiplex PCR, and the TCRdb table lists in-frame clones only, not all of them. The data hold under 200,000 clones, with more than 65% observed a single time. The V gene lost 4 bases and the J gene lost 4 bases, with 9 bases spanning the gap. The length of the CDR3 is 13 residues. Per germline, CDR1 SGDLS and CDR2 YYNGEE. This TCR was sampled from a man aged 40-49 years in good health and CMV-seropositive. The sequencing sample was made of PBMCs. V is TRBV9 and J is TRBJ1-5; D is undetermined. The CDR3 nucleotides are TGTGCCAGCAGCCCGGGAGGTAATCAGCCCCAGCATTTT. Protein sequence: CASSPGGNQPQHF. The full variable domain, rest sourced from reference TRBV9 and TRBJ1-5, is DSGVTQTPKHLITATGQRVTLRCSPRSGDLSVYWYQQSLDQGLQFLIQYYNGEERAKGNILERFSAQQFPDLHSELNLSSLELGDSALYFCASSPGGNQPQHFGDGTRLSIL.